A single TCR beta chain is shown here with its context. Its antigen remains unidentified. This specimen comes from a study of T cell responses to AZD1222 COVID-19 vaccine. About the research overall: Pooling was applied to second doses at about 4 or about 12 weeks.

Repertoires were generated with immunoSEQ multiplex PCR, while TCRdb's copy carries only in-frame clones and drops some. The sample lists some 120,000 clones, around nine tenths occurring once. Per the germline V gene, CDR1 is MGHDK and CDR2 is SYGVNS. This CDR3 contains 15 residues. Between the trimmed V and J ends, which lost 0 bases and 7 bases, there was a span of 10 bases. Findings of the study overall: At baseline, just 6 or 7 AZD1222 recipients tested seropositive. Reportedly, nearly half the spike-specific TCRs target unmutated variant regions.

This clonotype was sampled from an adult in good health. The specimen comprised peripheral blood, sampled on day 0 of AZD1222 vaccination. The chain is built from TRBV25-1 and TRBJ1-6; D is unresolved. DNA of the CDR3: TGTGCCAGCAGTGAATATGGGGAGTTGAATTCACCCCTCCACTTT. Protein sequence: CASSEYGELNSPLHF.